Following are 24 T cell receptor beta chains from one sample sequenced in a study of T cell responses to AZD1222 COVID-19 vaccine. Only in-frame clones appear in the TCRdb table, and some are missing; sequencing was by immunoSEQ multiplex PCR. The top ten hold approximately 0.49% of the sample, which has roughly 170,000 clones, almost 90% seen once. The sequenced sample was peripheral blood, obtained on day 0 of AZD1222 vaccination. The receptors here all came from an adult in good health.

The chain is built from TRBV10-3 and TRBJ2-7, with TRBD2 identical over 12 bases. After removal of 11 bases from V and 13 bases from J, the junction contained 12 bases not matched to a gene. The CDR3 has 12 amino acids. Germline values: CDR1 ENHRY, CDR2 SYGVKD. The CDR3 region is CASSTSGGLQYF. CDR3 nucleotides: TGTGCCTCATCGACTAGCGGGGGCCTCCAATACTTC.

Of note for this clone: This CDR3 is also generated by other DNA sequences in the sample. J is TRBJ1-2 and V is TRBV19; D uncertain. This CDR3 is 11 amino acids long. The germline V gene encodes CDR1 LNHDA and CDR2 SQIVND (reference sequence). Trimming took off 3 bases at V and 4 bases at J, with 3 bases between the two ends. The CDR3 coding sequence is TGTGCCAGTAGTATTGGCTATGGCTACACCTTC. Its translation: CASSIGYGYTF.

The CDR3 sequence is CASSLVGHANQPQHF. The CDR3 DNA is TGTGCCAGCAGCTTAGTGGGACACGCGAATCAGCCCCAGCATTTT. The V call is TRBV7-2, the J call TRBJ1-5; tentative D call: TRBD1 (6 bases). V dropped 1 base and J dropped 4 bases, with 11 bases sitting between them. Germline V gives CDR1 SGHTA, CDR2 FQGNSA. The CDR3 spans 15 residues.

The rearrangement joins TRBV7-2 to TRBJ1-3, with a possible D match to TRBD1 (5 bases). CDR3 length equals 16 residues. Per germline, CDR1 SGHTA and CDR2 FQGNSA. Trimming took 1 base from V and 4 from J, leaving 14 bases between them. The CDR3 nucleotides are TGTGCCAGCAGCTTAGTGGCAGGGCGGTCCGGAAACACCATATATTTT. Protein sequence: CASSLVAGRSGNTIYF.

This chain links TRBV6-5 with TRBJ1-5, with 7 positions matching TRBD1. After removal of 5 bases from V and 10 bases from J, the junction contained 11 bases not matched to a gene. Germline loops: CDR1 MNHEY, CDR2 SVGAGI. CDR3 length: 14 residues. CDR3 coding DNA: TGTGCCAGCAGTCCCCCCGAGGGGGCCGAACCCCAGCATTTT. Translating it yields CASSPPEGAEPQHF.

This chain links TRBV28 with TRBJ2-4; D may correspond to TRBD1 or TRBD2 (5 bases each). Germline V lookup: CDR1 MDHEN, CDR2 SYDVKM. V lost 6 bases and J lost 9, with 15 bases in between. This CDR3 has 13 amino acids. The CDR3 sequence is CASSPSRDGIQYF. CDR3 in DNA: TGTGCCAGCAGCCCCTCCAGGGACGGCATTCAGTACTTC. The whole variable domain, remainder taken from reference TRBV28 and TRBJ2-4, is DVKVTQSSRYLVKRTGEKVFLECVQDMDHENMFWYRQDPGLGLRLIYFSYDVKMKEKGDIPEGYSVSREKKERFSLILESASTNQTSMYLCASSPSRDGIQYFGAGTRLSVL.

Remarks on this clone: An end of the junction differs from the germline gene, which may be a read error. This chain uses TRBV7-9 with TRBJ2-7; TRBD2 matches 11 bases. Germline V gene sequence: CDR1 SEHNR, CDR2 FQNEAQ (reference sequence). The CDR3 consists of 16 residues. Here the CDR3 reads CASSLTSGSPSYERYF. The CDR3 coding sequence is TGTGCCAGCAGCTTAACTAGCGGGAGCCCCTCCTACGAGCGGTACTTC.

The chain uses TRBV9 and TRBJ2-3; TRBD1 matches at 9 bases. Germline V gives CDR1 SGDLS, CDR2 YYNGEE. The V gene end was trimmed by 4 bases and the J gene end by 3 bases; junction bases not matched to a gene: 6. The length of the CDR3 is 15 residues. The CDR3 nucleotides are TGTGCCAGCAGCACTTCCGGGACAGGGACAGATACGCAGTATTTT. This translates into CASSTSGTGTDTQYF.

The chain combines TRBV7-2 with TRBJ1-1; no clear D gene. In germline, CDR1 is SGHTA, CDR2 FQGNSA. This CDR3 spans 12 amino acids. The germline V and J ends were trimmed by 5 bases and 10 bases, with 14 bases remaining between them. The CDR3 nucleotides read TGTGCCAGCAGCCAAGAGAGGGTGGTAGCTTTCTTT. Encoded protein: CASSQERVVAFF.

The chain uses TRBV6-5 and TRBJ1-2; tentatively, D is TRBD1 (5 bases). Germline CDR1 and CDR2: MNHEY and SVGAGI. V gave up 0 bases and J gave up 6 bases, with 8 bases separating them. The CDR3 has 13 amino acids. CDR3 loop: CASSYSIRDGYTF. The CDR3 DNA follows: TGTGCCAGCAGTTACTCCATCAGGGATGGCTACACCTTC.

The rearrangement links TRBV19 to TRBJ1-5, with D maybe TRBD1 (5 bases). V was clipped by 4 bases and J by 4 bases, with 14 bases between them. The CDR3 totals 15 residues. Germline V gene lookup returns CDR1 LNHDA and CDR2 SQIVND (reference sequence). The CDR3 region is CASSTTGRWNQPQHF. Here the CDR3 DNA reads TGTGCCAGTAGTACCACGGGGCGATGGAATCAGCCCCAGCATTTT.

CDR3 residues: CSASRSGANYGYTF. The CDR3 DNA is TGCAGTGCTAGTAGGTCGGGAGCTAACTATGGCTACACCTTC. The chain joins TRBV20-1 to TRBJ1-2; D gene uncertain. V shed 3 bases and J shed 0 bases, with 11 bases lying between them. The CDR3 has 14 residues. Germline CDR1 and CDR2: DFQATT and SNEGSKA (reference sequence).

The CDR3 protein is CASSRGGNTGELFF. The CDR3 nucleotides read TGTGCCAGCAGCCGCGGGGGTAACACCGGGGAGCTGTTTTTT. This chain links TRBV7-2 with TRBJ2-2, with 7 bases matching TRBD2. The CDR3 runs 14 residues. J was trimmed by 2 bases and V by 5 bases; bases with no gene match: 2. Germline V gives CDR1 SGHTA, CDR2 FQGNSA.

The V and J genes are TRBV10-2 and TRBJ1-5; D is uncertain. The V end was cut by 6 bases, the J end by 0 bases, with 6 bases between. The germline V gene encodes CDR1 WSHSY and CDR2 SAAADI. The CDR3 sequence is 13 residues long. This chain's CDR3 is CASRENSNQPQHF. CDR3 DNA sequence: TGCGCCAGCAGGGAAAATAGCAATCAGCCCCAGCATTTT.

The rearrangement links TRBV3-1 (or the pseudogene TRBV3-2) to TRBJ2-1; no clear D. Germline CDR1 LGHDT, CDR2 YNNKEL (reference sequence). This CDR3 contains 16 residues. Trimming stripped 0 bases from V and 8 bases from J, with 17 bases between. The CDR3 loop reads CASSQDSSVIRHEQFF. The CDR3 DNA sequence: TGTGCCAGCAGCCAAGATAGCTCCGTCATCCGCCATGAGCAGTTCTTC.

This chain joins TRBV30 and TRBJ2-2; the match to TRBD1 covers 10 bases. V shed 2 bases and J 6 bases; nucleotides not matched to a gene: 9. Germline CDR1 and CDR2: GTSNPN and SVGIG (reference sequence). The CDR3 sequence is 16 residues long. The CDR3 nucleotides are TGTGCCTGGAGTAGAGGGACAGGGGTTCTTGCCGGGGAGCTGTTTTTT. Encoded protein: CAWSRGTGVLAGELFF.

CDR3 sequence reads: CASSLVWAGLNTEAFF. The CDR3 DNA sequence: TGTGCCAGCAGCTTAGTGTGGGCCGGCCTGAACACTGAAGCTTTCTTT. The J gene is TRBJ1-1, the V gene TRBV7-8; D is uncertain. The germline V and J ends were trimmed by 1 base and 0 bases, with 12 bases remaining between them. CDR3 size: 16 residues. In germline, CDR1 is SGHVS, CDR2 FQNEAQ.

This sequence joins TRBV5-1 and TRBJ2-2; D gene ambiguous. The CDR3 loop spans 14 amino acids. Germline V gene sequence: CDR1 SGHRS, CDR2 YFSETQ. Trimming stripped 2 bases from V and 2 bases from J, with 7 bases between. The CDR3 DNA is TGCGCCAGCAGCTTAACACATAACACCGGGGAGCTGTTTTTT. This sequence encodes CASSLTHNTGELFF.

The CDR3, as DNA: TGTGCCAGCAGTTTTAGGTCGGGCAATCAGCCCCAGCATTTT. Translation gives CASSFRSGNQPQHF. The chain links TRBV27 to TRBJ1-5, with D uncertain. The V gene lost 3 bases and the J gene lost 2 bases, with 8 bases spanning the gap. The V gene's germline CDR1 is MNHEY and CDR2 SMNVEV (reference sequence). The CDR3 consists of 14 residues.

The chain joins TRBV27 to TRBJ2-2, with D perhaps matching TRBD2 (6 bases). Germline assignment: CDR1 MNHEY and CDR2 SMNVEV (reference sequence). V was shortened by 2 bases and J by 3 bases, with 10 bases between the two germline ends. The CDR3 has 15 residues. CDR3 protein: CASSLLASYTGELFF. The CDR3 coding sequence is TGTGCCAGCAGTTTACTAGCGAGCTACACCGGGGAGCTGTTTTTT.

The rearrangement uses TRBV29-1 and TRBJ2-5; a possible D gene is TRBD1 (6 bases). The V gene's germline CDR1 is SQVTM and CDR2 ANQGSEA. V was trimmed by 6 bases and J by 5 bases, leaving 16 bases between them. This CDR3 spans 13 amino acids. The CDR3 loop reads CSVKGVLRETQYF. Here the CDR3 DNA reads TGCAGCGTCAAGGGGGTACTAAGGGAGACCCAGTACTTC. The full variable domain, its missing parts supplied by reference TRBV29-1 and TRBJ2-5, is SAVISQKPSRDICQRGTSLTIQCQVDSQVTMMFWYRQQPGQSLTLIATANQGSEATYESGFVIDKFPISRPNLTFSTLTVSNMSPEDSSIYLCSVKGVLRETQYFGPGTRLLVL.

This chain connects TRBV7-2 to TRBJ2-2; 8 positions match TRBD1. This CDR3 is 15 amino acids long. V trimming: 3 bases; J trimming: 4 bases; junction bases outside the gene matches: 4. CDR1 and CDR2 (germline): SGHTA, FQGNSA. The CDR3 is CASSFGTGGTGELFF. In DNA form, the CDR3 reads TGTGCCAGCAGCTTTGGAACAGGGGGCACCGGGGAGCTGTTTTTT.

The V and J genes are TRBV7-2 and TRBJ1-5; D is uncertain. Trimming removed 6 bases from V and 0 bases from J, with 12 bases in between. Germline V gene lookup returns CDR1 SGHTA and CDR2 FQGNSA. The CDR3 spans 15 residues. CDR3 bases: TGTGCCAGCAGATCAGGACTTCATAGCAATCAGCCCCAGCATTTT. Protein product: CASRSGLHSNQPQHF.

The rearrangement links TRBV24-1 to TRBJ2-3; TRBD2 matches 10 bases. This CDR3 is 16 amino acids long. V dropped 4 bases and J dropped 5; count of bases not matched to a gene: 8. The germline V gene has CDR1 KGHDR and CDR2 SFDVKD. DNA of the CDR3: TGTGCCACCAGTGACCATCTTAGCGGGAGGCTAGATACGCAGTATTTT. This sequence encodes CATSDHLSGRLDTQYF.